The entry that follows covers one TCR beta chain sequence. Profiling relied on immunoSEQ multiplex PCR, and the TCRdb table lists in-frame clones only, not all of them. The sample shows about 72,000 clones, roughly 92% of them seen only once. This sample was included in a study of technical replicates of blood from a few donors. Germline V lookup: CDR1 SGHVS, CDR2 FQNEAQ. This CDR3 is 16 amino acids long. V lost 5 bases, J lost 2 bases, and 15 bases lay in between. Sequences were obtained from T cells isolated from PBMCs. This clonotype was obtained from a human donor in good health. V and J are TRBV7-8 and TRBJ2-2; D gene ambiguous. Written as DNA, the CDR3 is TGTGCCAGCAGCCAAGAGAGCCCCATTAACACCGGGGAGCTGTTTTTT. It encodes CASSQESPINTGELFF.